What follows are 7 T cell receptor beta chains derived from one specimen sequenced in a study of blood T cell repertoires in COVID-19. Generated by immunoSEQ multiplex PCR, the TCRdb table keeps only in-frame clones and is missing some. Altogether 290,000 or so clones are present, around 87% being singletons, with the ten largest covering approximately 2.4%. Sequences were obtained from peripheral blood. The receptors stem from a man between 18 and 29 years old with active or convalescent COVID-19.

The chain employs TRBV5-4 and TRBJ1-1; D gene uncertain. V lost 4 bases and J lost 1, with 8 bases in between. Germline V gene sequence: CDR1 SGHNT, CDR2 YYREEE (reference sequence). This CDR3 has 13 amino acids. CDR3 protein: CASSAGQNTEAFF. Written as DNA, the CDR3 is TGTGCCAGCAGCGCGGGCCAGAACACTGAAGCTTTCTTT.

Here the CDR3 reads CSVVVRGGAPYEQYF. For the CDR3, the DNA is TGCAGCGTTGTGGTTAGGGGGGGCGCGCCCTACGAGCAGTACTTC. The chain uses TRBV29-1 and TRBJ2-7; D is perhaps TRBD2 (7 bases). Trimming left V 4 bases short and J 2 bases short, with 18 bases between. Germline V gene lookup returns CDR1 SQVTM and CDR2 ANQGSEA. This CDR3 has 15 residues.

The chain links TRBV4-3 to TRBJ1-2; 7 bases match TRBD1. Trimming at V came to 0 bases and at J to 7 bases, leaving 8 bases not matched to a gene. The germline gives CDR1 LGHNA, CDR2 YSLEER. This CDR3 has 15 amino acids. As DNA, the CDR3 is TGCGCCAGCAGCCAAGATCGGGGACAGTTACGTGGCTACACCTTC. Translation gives CASSQDRGQLRGYTF.

This clone has a single count. For the CDR3, the DNA is TGTGCCAGCGCGAGGGAGGGGGGAGAGAACACCGGGGAGCTGTTTTTT. Translating it yields CASAREGGENTGELFF. The chain joins TRBV6-4 to TRBJ2-2; D is possibly TRBD2 (7 bases). The CDR3 spans 16 residues. The germline CDR1 and CDR2 sequences are MRHNA and SNTAGT. The germline V and J ends were trimmed by 8 bases and 1 base, with 17 bases remaining between them.

This clone was seen a single time. This chain joins TRBV11-2 and TRBJ2-1; D remains unclear. The CDR3 totals 15 residues. Germline V gives CDR1 SGHAT, CDR2 FQNNGV. Trimming removed 2 bases at V and 0 bases at J, with 8 bases between. This CDR3 reads CASSLLTGSYNEQFF. For the CDR3, the DNA is TGTGCCAGCAGCTTACTAACTGGCTCCTACAATGAGCAGTTCTTC.

The chain joins TRBV5-1 to TRBJ1-1, with D possibly being TRBD1 (5 bases). Trimming pared 4 bases from V and 4 bases from J, leaving 11 bases between. CDR1 and CDR2 from the germline V gene are SGHRS and YFSETQ. This CDR3 has 13 residues. The CDR3 region has the DNA TGCGCCAGCAGCAACCAGGGCGGCACTGAAGCTTTCTTT. Its translation is CASSNQGGTEAFF.

This sequence joins TRBV15 and TRBJ1-4; TRBD1 matches 8 bases. Germline V gives CDR1 LNHNV, CDR2 YYDKDF (reference sequence). The V gene end was trimmed by 0 bases and the J gene end by 7 bases; junction bases not matched to a gene: 1. This CDR3 is 14 amino acids long. The CDR3 here is CATSREQGGEKLFF. In DNA, the CDR3 is TGTGCCACCAGCAGAGAACAGGGGGGTGAAAAACTGTTTTTT.